Presented here are 12 T cell receptor beta chains from one specimen sequenced in a study of sequential checkpoint blockade in melanoma. Treatment: randomized to nivolumab then ipilimumab (arm A) or the reverse (arm B). The method was immunoSEQ multiplex PCR; TCRdb's version includes in-frame clones alone and lacks a portion of them. Counted here are about 3,200 clones, roughly a fifth occurring once; the ten biggest clones make up around 8%. Specimen: tumor tissue (inferred from file names), collected from a patient given nivolumab and ipilimumab in sequence. The receptors come from a human donor with melanoma.

There are many counts of this clone. The chain recombines TRBV11-3 with TRBJ2-5, with D hard to call. Germline CDR1 and CDR2: SGHNT and YENEEA. This CDR3 region has 16 residues. The ends were cut back, 5 bases at V and 1 base at J, with 17 bases in the middle. For the CDR3, the DNA is TGTGCCAGCAGCCTAGGTTCTTTGGGCCCCCAAGAGACCCAGTACTTC. It yields the protein CASSLGSLGPQETQYF.

The chain has TRBV6-8 and TRBJ2-7; D call uncertain. The V gene lost 6 bases and the J gene lost 6 bases, with 12 bases spanning the gap. The CDR3 extends over 12 amino acids. CDR1 is MNHGY, CDR2 SAAAGT, per germline. CDR3 sequence: CASSPQLVEQYF. CDR3 nucleotide sequence: TGTGCCAGCAGCCCCCAGCTGGTCGAGCAGTACTTC.

V is TRBV19 and J is TRBJ1-2; the match to TRBD1 covers 9 bases. The junction had 1 base not matched to a gene; V was cut back by 3 bases and J by 2 bases. CDR1 and CDR2 from the germline V gene are LNHDA and SQIVND (reference sequence). CDR3 length equals 14 residues. In nucleotides, the CDR3 is TGTGCCAGTAGTATGACAGGGGGAAACTATGGCTACACCTTC. Protein product: CASSMTGGNYGYTF.

The rearrangement uses TRBV12-5 and TRBJ1-5, with D hard to call. In germline, CDR1 is LGHNT, CDR2 FRNRAP. The CDR3 has 14 residues. CDR3 nucleotide sequence: TGTGCCAGCGGGTTTTCAGGAAACGGTCAGCCCCAGCATTTT. Protein: CASGFSGNGQPQHF.

The chain links TRBV6-8 to TRBJ1-1; D gene unclear. Germline V gives CDR1 MNHGY, CDR2 SAAAGT. Trimming cost V 7 bases and J 0 bases, with 9 bases left between them. The CDR3 extends over 13 amino acids. CDR3 nucleotide sequence: TGTGCCAGCAAGAGTAATATGAACACTGAAGCTTTCTTT. Translation: CASKSNMNTEAFF.

There are many counts of this clone. Relative to the germline gene, one junction end is altered; a read error may explain this. The chain employs TRBV7-2 and TRBJ2-1; D gene ambiguous. The CDR3 sequence is 13 residues long. Germline-derived CDR1 and CDR2 are SGHTA and FQGNSA. CDR3 amino acids: CASSPPAYNEQFF. In DNA form, the CDR3 reads TGTGCCAGCAGCCCCCCGGCCTATAATGAGCAGTTCTTC.

The genes are TRBV6-8 and TRBJ1-2; the D gene is possibly TRBD1 (5 bases). V was trimmed by 5 bases and J by 0 bases, leaving 7 bases between them. Germline CDR1 and CDR2: MNHGY and SAAAGT. This CDR3 contains 13 residues. CDR3 DNA: TGTGCCAGCAGTCAGGGAGCTAACTATGGCTACACCTTC. This gives the protein CASSQGANYGYTF.

The rearrangement joins TRBV11-3 to TRBJ2-2; 10 bases line up with TRBD1. Germline loops: CDR1 SGHNT, CDR2 YENEEA. The CDR3 length is 17 residues. The V gene end was trimmed by 6 bases and the J gene end by 7 bases; junction bases not matched to a gene: 14. As DNA, the CDR3 is TGTGCCAGCAGTCTAGTCCCGACCGGGACAGGGGTCGGGGAGCTGTTTTTT. Protein sequence: CASSLVPTGTGVGELFF.

The V call is TRBV6-8, the J call TRBJ1-2; D not resolved. This CDR3 has 18 residues. V was pared by 4 bases and J by 2 bases, with 23 bases between. Germline assignment: CDR1 MNHGY and CDR2 SAAAGT. The CDR3 loop reads CASSSPGEHGNANYGYTF. The CDR3 coding sequence is TGTGCCAGCAGTTCCCCTGGAGAACACGGTAATGCGAACTATGGCTACACCTTC.

This clone was found a few times. The chain uses TRBV6-8 and TRBJ1-4, with D uncertain. This CDR3 has 17 amino acids. Germline CDR1 reads MNHGY; CDR2 reads SAAAGT. V was clipped by 0 bases and J by 0 bases, with 11 bases between them. The CDR3 protein is CASSYSSALATNEKLFF. DNA of the CDR3: TGTGCCAGCAGTTACTCGAGTGCGTTAGCAACTAATGAAAAACTGTTTTTT.

This clone was recorded a few times. This chain connects TRBV9 to TRBJ1-6, with D hard to call. In germline, CDR1 is SGDLS, CDR2 YYNGEE. This CDR3 spans 14 amino acids. Trimming removed 5 bases from V and 6 bases from J, with 12 bases in between. This chain's CDR3 is CASSEASLNSPLHF. For the CDR3, the DNA is TGTGCCAGCAGTGAAGCTAGCCTTAATTCACCCCTCCACTTT. The full variable domain, with the rest looked up from reference TRBV9 and TRBJ1-6, is DSGVTQTPKHLITATGQRVTLRCSPRSGDLSVYWYQQSLDQGLQFLIQYYNGEERAKGNILERFSAQQFPDLHSELNLSSLELGDSALYFCASSEASLNSPLHFGNGTRLTVT.

This clone is medium-sized within its sample. V gene TRBV9 combines with J gene TRBJ2-1; D possibly corresponds to TRBD2 (5 bases). Germline CDR1 and CDR2: SGDLS and YYNGEE. This CDR3 contains 14 residues. V was cut by 0 bases and J by 8 bases, with 12 bases left in between. This chain's CDR3 is CASSVATWGDEQFF. In DNA form, the CDR3 reads TGTGCCAGCAGCGTAGCTACATGGGGAGATGAGCAGTTCTTC.